This T cell receptor (beta chain) stems from a study of control samples from healthy donors and cancer patients. Germline loops: CDR1 SGHVS, CDR2 FQNEAQ. The CDR3 loop spans 14 amino acids. V lost 5 bases and J lost 1, with 11 bases in between. Profiling relied on immunoSEQ multiplex PCR, and the TCRdb table lists in-frame clones only, not all of them. The table lists under 150,000 clones, roughly 92% of them singletons. Sequenced sample: blood. The sequence came from a man in his thirties or forties in good health. The chain has TRBV7-8 and TRBJ1-1; D unclear. CDR3 nucleotides: TGTGCCAGCAGCCCCGTTCGGGGGAACACTGAAGCTTTCTTT. It specifies CASSPVRGNTEAFF. The full variable domain, in which reference TRBV7-8 and TRBJ1-1 provide the parts outside the CDR3, is GAGVSQSPRYKVAKRGQDVALRCDPISGHVSLFWYQQALGQGPEFLTYFQNEAQLDKSGLPSDRFFAERPEGSVSTLKIQRTQQEDSAVYLCASSPVRGNTEAFFGQGTRLTVV.